This T cell receptor beta chain came from a study of T cells in narcolepsy. Findings of the study overall: Same-patient CSF and blood CD4+ T cell clonotypes included HCRT-specific and TRIB2-specific autoreactive ones. Blood of same and different patients, but not healthy controls, reportedly held recurring autoreactive clonotypes. In some patient and control memory CD4+ samples, autoreactive clones were absent.

In the case of this clone: Its antigen is not identified.

Only in-frame clones appear in the TCRdb table, and some are missing; sequencing was by immunoSEQ multiplex PCR. This sample has just over 20,000 clones, with about 91% found just once. The CDR3 contains 14 residues. Trimming removed 3 bases at V and 6 bases at J, with 12 bases between. Germline CDR1 is LNHNV and CDR2 is YYDKDF (reference sequence). Sequencing was carried out using CD45RA- memory CD4+ T cells from PBMCs. The chain carries TRBV15 and TRBJ2-4, with D uncertain. This TCR was recovered from a human donor with narcolepsy. The DNA of the CDR3 is TGTGCCACCAGCAGGGACCGAACCAGAAACATTCAGTACTTC. This translates into CATSRDRTRNIQYF.